The 14 T cell receptor beta chains reported below all come from one sample, sequenced in a study of low-dose radiotherapy and immunotherapy resistance in tumors. TRAV- and TRBV-specific primers were used for first-strand cDNA, which covered alpha and beta chains. Over approximately 20 PCR cycles, TCRs were amplified from a constant-region primer and V-primer adapter. Each CDR3 protein is one row after TCRdb ran MiXCR on the reads. Counted here are approximately 7,800 distinct CDR3 sequences, around 53% occurring once; the ten biggest clones make up 10% to 15%. These receptors were obtained from a human donor with advanced metastatic prostate, ovarian, gallbladder or colorectal cancer (not recorded which). This table probably holds off-target reads from a library built for another chain.

The chain joins TRBV5-1 to TRBJ2-1; TRBD1 matches 7 bases. Germline V CDR1 and CDR2: SGHRS, YFSETQ. The CDR3 sequence is 15 residues long. V shed 0 bases and J 4 bases; nucleotides not matched to a gene: 4. The CDR3 sequence is CASSLASTGYNEQFF. CDR3 DNA sequence: TGCGCCAGCAGCTTGGCCTCGACAGGGTACAATGAGCAGTTCTTC.

The J gene is TRBJ1-5, the V gene TRBV7-8; D is possibly TRBD1 (6 bases). The CDR3 contains 16 residues. With 4 bases removed from V and 1 base from J, the gap between germline ends came to 14 bases. Germline V lookup: CDR1 SGHVS, CDR2 FQNEAQ. Here the CDR3 reads CASSSARTESNQPQHF. Here the CDR3 DNA reads TGTGCCAGCAGCTCCGCCCGGACAGAAAGCAATCAGCCCCAGCATTTT.

This clonotype came up once. The gene calls are TRBV29-1 and TRBJ1-1; D uncertain. This CDR3 is 12 amino acids long. Germline V gives CDR1 SQVTM, CDR2 ANQGSEA. V gave up 5 bases and J gave up 0 bases, with 7 bases separating them. This CDR3 reads CSVQKMNTEAFF. The DNA of the CDR3 is TGCAGCGTTCAGAAAATGAACACTGAAGCTTTCTTT.

The table lists this clonotype with a few counts. V gene TRBV5-6 combines with J gene TRBJ2-7; no firm D call. The CDR3 sequence is 14 residues long. CDR1 is SGHDT and CDR2 is YYEEEE in the germline V gene. V was shortened by 1 base and J by 5 bases, with 13 bases between the two germline ends. The CDR3, as DNA: TGTGCCAGCAGCTTGAGTTTCGTCCCCCACGAGCAGTACTTC. Protein product: CASSLSFVPHEQYF.

The V gene is TRBV19, the J gene TRBJ2-1, with 8 bases that match TRBD1. The ends lost 5 bases at V and 6 bases at J; junction bases unmatched: 6. Germline V gene data show CDR1 as LNHDA and CDR2 as SQIVND (reference sequence). The CDR3 loop spans 14 amino acids. Here the CDR3 reads CASSPRTGPNEQFF. CDR3 nucleotide sequence: TGTGCCAGTAGTCCAAGGACAGGGCCCAATGAGCAGTTCTTC.

This clonotype was recorded once. The J gene is TRBJ2-2, the V gene TRBV11-1, with 11 bases matching TRBD2. This CDR3 is built from 16 residues. Germline loops: CDR1 SGHAT, CDR2 FQDESV (reference sequence). The ends lost 3 bases at V and 1 base at J; junction bases unmatched: 1. The CDR3 coding sequence is TGTGCCAGCAGCTTTGGACTAGCGGGGAACACCGGGGAGCTGTTTTTT. Translating gives CASSFGLAGNTGELFF.

The rearrangement joins TRBV7-8 to TRBJ1-1; D gene uncertain. V was clipped by 5 bases and J by 1 base, with 11 bases between them. Germline assignment: CDR1 SGHVS and CDR2 FQNEAQ. The CDR3 is made up of 14 amino acids. CDR3 sequence reads: CASSPAAENTEAFF. In DNA form, the CDR3 reads TGTGCCAGCAGCCCAGCCGCCGAGAACACTGAAGCTTTCTTT.

The V call is TRBV10-2, the J call TRBJ2-5, with D tentatively TRBD2 (6 bases). The CDR3 is 14 amino acids. V lost 0 bases and J lost 7, with 12 bases in between. Germline V lookup: CDR1 WSHSY, CDR2 SAAADI. The CDR3 coding sequence is TGCGCCAGCAGTGAGTCGAGTCAGGGAGGGACCCAGTACTTC. It translates to CASSESSQGGTQYF.

This clonotype was detected only once. The V call is TRBV10-2, the J call TRBJ2-7; TRBD1 matches 9 bases. The CDR3 sequence is 12 residues long. The germline V gene has CDR1 WSHSY and CDR2 SAAADI. The junction had 1 base not matched to a gene; V was cut back by 7 bases and J by 3 bases. The CDR3 coding sequence is TGCGCCAGCAAGGACAGGGGCTACGAGCAGTACTTC. This gives the protein CASKDRGYEQYF.

V gene TRBV12-3 or TRBV12-4 combines with J gene TRBJ1-2, with no clear D. The CDR3 spans 14 residues. Trimming pared 3 bases from V and 4 bases from J, leaving 12 bases between. CDR3 in amino acids: CASSLRSAGYGYTF. The CDR3, as DNA: TGTGCCAGCAGTTTGCGGAGTGCAGGCTATGGCTACACCTTC.

The chain joins TRBV12-3 or TRBV12-4 to TRBJ2-3; unclear D gene. Trimming shortened V by 4 bases and J by 2 bases, and 13 bases separated the two germline ends. This CDR3 spans 15 amino acids. The CDR3 DNA is TGTGCCAGCAGTTCGAACGATTACGTCACAGATACGCAGTATTTT. Its translation is CASSSNDYVTDTQYF.

Only a few counts were recorded for this clonotype. The chain recombines TRBV9 with TRBJ2-2; 7 bases agree with TRBD2. The CDR3 sequence is 14 residues long. The junction had 4 bases not matched to a gene; V was cut back by 1 base and J by 7 bases. Per the germline V gene, CDR1 is SGDLS and CDR2 is YYNGEE. Here the CDR3 reads CASSVYGGIGELFF. Written as DNA, the CDR3 is TGTGCCAGCAGCGTATACGGGGGGATCGGGGAGCTGTTTTTT.

This clonotype showed up just once. The chain couples TRBV30 to TRBJ2-5; D not resolved. The V gene lost 2 bases and the J gene lost 2 bases, with 6 bases spanning the gap. Germline V gene lookup returns CDR1 GTSNPN and CDR2 SVGIG (reference sequence). This CDR3 has 12 residues. This chain's CDR3 is CAWSSVQETQYF. Here the CDR3 DNA reads TGTGCCTGGAGTTCGGTTCAAGAGACCCAGTACTTC.

The chain links TRBV5-1 to TRBJ2-1; 7 bases line up with TRBD1. The germline V gene has CDR1 SGHRS and CDR2 YFSETQ. V was pared by 4 bases and J by 6 bases, with 7 bases of the junction left unmatched. The CDR3 is 14 residues long. The CDR3 nucleotides read TGCGCCAGCAGCACCGGGACAGCGGTCAATGAGCAGTTCTTC. Translation gives CASSTGTAVNEQFF.